The present T cell receptor beta chain was sequenced within a study of esophageal squamous cell carcinoma under preoperative chemotherapy (dated by TCRdb to 2017 to 2018). Some background on the complete study: In the study, TCR repertoires were profiled in both peripheral blood T cells and tumor-infiltrating lymphocytes. The study examined the effect of paclitaxel-nedaplatin chemotherapy on T-cell receptor repertoires in patients with esophageal squamous cell carcinoma. The cohort comprised roughly five patients with primary esophageal squamous cell carcinoma. Repertoires were compared between samples taken before and after paclitaxel-nedaplatin therapy.

The CDR3 has 12 amino acids, counting the end cysteine and phenylalanine. CDR3 DNA only is kept here, 36 bases in frame from base 1. The germline V gene provides CDR1 SGHTA and CDR2 FQGNSA. V and J are truncated by 4 bases and 10 bases respectively, leaving an intervening sequence of 11 bases. Overall study results and their limits: Only a few patients with esophageal squamous cell carcinoma were analyzed, making for a small cohort. Rather than arising solely from local clonal changes, post-treatment tumor-infiltrating lymphocytes appeared to come partly from peripheral T cells that migrated into the tumor. Immediate and substantial changes in clonotype frequency were induced by paclitaxel-nedaplatin therapy, and contraction rather than amplification was more likely to be observed among abundant clones. TCR diversity increased significantly in peripheral T cells after chemotherapy, but not in tumor-infiltrating lymphocytes.

Explained via the paper, the time point label denotes: before preoperative PTX-NDP chemotherapy. Before surgery, patients were given paclitaxel-nedaplatin as preoperative chemotherapy. Library preparation employed PCR. Sequenced on a HiSeq X Ten. High-throughput sequencing was used to characterize TCR repertoires. The public reads were run again by TCRdb, first through fastp at Q25 and then through MiXCR, and only productive beta chains were kept. CDR3 protein sequences are deduplicated, and each keeps its most common genes and DNA. The table for this sample lists about 30,000 distinct CDR3 sequences; 45% to 55% of them were counted only once. The ten largest clones take up 12% of the sample. The sample holds a few counts of this clonotype. Its antigen is unknown. One base away there is no much larger clone; base qualities are not given.

Sampling took place from a patient given preoperative chemotherapy. The chain joins TRBV7-2 to TRBJ2-1; the D segment cannot be called with confidence. The receptor comes from a human donor with esophageal squamous cell carcinoma. The donor label of this sample is uncertain. The sequenced DNA: TGTGCCAGCAGCTCCTACCTCTACGAGCAGTTCTTC. Its protein is CASSSYLYEQFF.